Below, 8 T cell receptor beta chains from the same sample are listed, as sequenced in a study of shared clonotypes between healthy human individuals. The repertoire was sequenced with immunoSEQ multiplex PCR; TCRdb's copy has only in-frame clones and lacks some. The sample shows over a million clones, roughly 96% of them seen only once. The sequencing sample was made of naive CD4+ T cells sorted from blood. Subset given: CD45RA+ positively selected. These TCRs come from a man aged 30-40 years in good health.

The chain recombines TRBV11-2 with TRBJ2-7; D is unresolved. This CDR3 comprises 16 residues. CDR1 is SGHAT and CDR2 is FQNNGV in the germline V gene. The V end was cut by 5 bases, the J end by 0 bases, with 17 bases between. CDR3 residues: CASSPRALGFSYEQYF. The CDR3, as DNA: TGTGCCAGCAGCCCAAGGGCGTTGGGCTTCTCCTACGAGCAGTACTTC.

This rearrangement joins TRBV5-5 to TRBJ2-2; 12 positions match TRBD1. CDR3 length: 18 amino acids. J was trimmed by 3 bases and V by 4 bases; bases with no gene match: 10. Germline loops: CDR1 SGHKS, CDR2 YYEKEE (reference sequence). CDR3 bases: TGTGCCAGCAGCCTGGGACAGGGGGCCTCTCTAGACACCGGGGAGCTGTTTTTT. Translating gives CASSLGQGASLDTGELFF.

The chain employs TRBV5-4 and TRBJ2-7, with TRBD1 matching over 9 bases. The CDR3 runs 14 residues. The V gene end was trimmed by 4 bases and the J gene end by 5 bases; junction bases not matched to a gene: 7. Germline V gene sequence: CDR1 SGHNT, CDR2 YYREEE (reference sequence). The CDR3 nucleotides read TGTGCCAGCAGCCGGGACAGGGCAAGTAACGAGCAGTACTTC. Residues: CASSRDRASNEQYF. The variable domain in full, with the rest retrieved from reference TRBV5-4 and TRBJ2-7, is ETGVTQSPTHLIKTRGQQVTLRCSSQSGHNTVSWYQQALGQGPQFIFQYYREEENGRGNFPPRFSGLQFPNYSSELNVNALELDDSALYLCASSRDRASNEQYFGPGTRLTVT.

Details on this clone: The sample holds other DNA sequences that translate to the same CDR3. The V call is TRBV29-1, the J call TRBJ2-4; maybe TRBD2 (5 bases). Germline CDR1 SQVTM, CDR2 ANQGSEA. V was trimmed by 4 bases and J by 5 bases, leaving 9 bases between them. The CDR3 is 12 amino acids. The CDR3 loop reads CSVGKGENIQYF. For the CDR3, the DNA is TGCAGCGTTGGTAAGGGAGAAAACATTCAGTACTTC.

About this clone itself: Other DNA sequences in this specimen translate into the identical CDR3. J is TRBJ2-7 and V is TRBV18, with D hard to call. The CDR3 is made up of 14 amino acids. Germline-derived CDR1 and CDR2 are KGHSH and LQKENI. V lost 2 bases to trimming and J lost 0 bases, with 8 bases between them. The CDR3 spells CASSPSTSSYEQYF. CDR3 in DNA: TGTGCCAGCTCACCATCGACGAGCTCCTACGAGCAGTACTTC.

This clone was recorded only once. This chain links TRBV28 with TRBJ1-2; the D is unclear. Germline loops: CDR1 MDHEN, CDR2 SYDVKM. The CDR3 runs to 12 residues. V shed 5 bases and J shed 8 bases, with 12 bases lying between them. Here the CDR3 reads CASSPLALGYTF. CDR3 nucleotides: TGTGCCAGCAGTCCGTTAGCCTTGGGCTACACCTTC.

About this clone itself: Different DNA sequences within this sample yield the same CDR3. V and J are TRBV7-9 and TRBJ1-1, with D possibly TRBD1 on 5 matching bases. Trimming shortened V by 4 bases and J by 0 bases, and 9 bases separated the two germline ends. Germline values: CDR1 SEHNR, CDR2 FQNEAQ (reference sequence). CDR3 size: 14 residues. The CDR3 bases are TGTGCCAGCAGCTCGGGACTCCTGAACACTGAAGCTTTCTTT. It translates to CASSSGLLNTEAFF.

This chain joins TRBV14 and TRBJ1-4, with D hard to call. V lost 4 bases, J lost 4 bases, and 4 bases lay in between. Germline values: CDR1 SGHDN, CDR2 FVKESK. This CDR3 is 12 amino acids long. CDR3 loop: CASSRYNEKLFF. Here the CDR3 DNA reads TGTGCCAGCAGCCGTTATAATGAAAAACTGTTTTTT.